This TCR beta chain was sequenced for a study of blood T cell repertoires in COVID-19. Study at large: The cDNA or gDNA used as material had been derived from T cells, B-cell-depleted T cells, or PBMCs.

Some clones are missing from TCRdb's copy, which holds only in-frame ones; the method was immunoSEQ multiplex PCR. The data contain about 40,000 clones, about 90% of them seen just once; the ten biggest clones take up 7.5% to 10%. CDR1 and CDR2 (germline): LNHDA, SQIVND (reference sequence). The ends were cut back, 5 bases at V and 3 bases at J, with 20 bases in the middle. CDR3 length: 17 residues. This receptor was identified in a woman aged 70-85 years with acute or convalescent COVID-19. The sequencing sample was made of peripheral blood. The V and J genes are TRBV19 and TRBJ2-1, with TRBD1 as a possible D gene (6 bases). The CDR3 DNA is TGTGCCAGTAGTTTCAACCCTGGGGGACACCGCTACAATGAGCAGTTCTTC. Translated: CASSFNPGGHRYNEQFF.